These T cell receptor beta chains were read from a single sample in a study of T cells after yellow fever vaccination. MiXCR, run by TCRdb on the 5' RACE reads, gives a single entry per CDR3 protein. The table includes approximately 340,000 distinct CDR3 sequences, 8.7% detected once. This sample comprised PBMCs, obtained on the day of the first yellow fever vaccination. These receptors originate from a man aged 18 to 29 who received the YFV17D yellow fever vaccine. CDR3s include the opening cysteine and the closing phenylalanine or tryptophan. Fields, in order: V gene, D gene, clone size, J gene, CDR3 protein, CDR3 DNA. A D gene is named only where the DNA matches it firmly. Expanded clones are given a class, and other clones once, few, many or no size at all.

V: TRBV4-2; D: -; size: -; J: TRBJ1-5; CDR3: CASSQAKIVGRAGQPQHF; DNA: TGTGCCAGCAGCCAAGCTAAAATAGTGGGCAGGGCAGGACAGCCCCAGCATTTT
V: TRBV20-1; D: -; size: few; J: TRBJ1-2; CDR3: CSAREVVGLRIDYGYTF; DNA: TGCAGTGCTAGAGAGGTTGTGGGCCTGCGAATTGACTATGGCTACACCTTC
V: TRBV7-9; D: -; size: few; J: TRBJ1-5; CDR3: CASSFSRNQPQHF; DNA: TGTGCCAGCAGCTTCAGCCGCAATCAGCCCCAGCATTTT
V: TRBV5-6; D: TRBD1; size: -; J: TRBJ1-2; CDR3: CASSSQGFYGYTF; DNA: TGTGCCAGCAGCTCACAGGGGTTCTATGGCTACACCTTC
V: TRBV10-3; D: -; size: few; J: TRBJ1-1; CDR3: CAIRKTAGEVEAFF; DNA: TGTGCCATCAGGAAGACTGCGGGGGAGGTTGAAGCTTTCTTT
V: TRBV7-2; D: -; size: many; J: TRBJ2-1; CDR3: CASSYYADLSYNEQFF; DNA: TGTGCCAGCAGCTACTACGCAGACCTATCCTACAATGAGCAGTTCTTC
V: TRBV6-1; D: TRBD2; size: many; J: TRBJ2-3; CDR3: CASSEGLATDTQYF; DNA: TGTGCCAGCAGTGAAGGACTAGCGACAGATACGCAGTATTTT
V: TRBV4-3; D: -; size: -; J: TRBJ2-2; CDR3: CASSQLVGHTGELFF; DNA: TGCGCCAGCAGCCAGCTCGTGGGGCACACCGGGGAGCTGTTTTTT
V: TRBV7-2; D: TRBD1; size: few; J: TRBJ2-1; CDR3: CASRRDRGFYNEQFF; DNA: TGTGCCAGCCGCCGGGACAGGGGATTTTACAATGAGCAGTTCTTC
V: TRBV20-1; D: -; size: -; J: TRBJ2-2; CDR3: CSARVINTGELFF; DNA: TGCAGTGCTAGAGTTATAAACACCGGGGAGCTGTTTTTT
V: TRBV5-4; D: -; size: few; J: TRBJ1-6; CDR3: CASSLQGWDSPLHF; DNA: TGTGCCAGCAGCTTGCAGGGATGGGATTCACCCCTCCACTTT
V: TRBV27; D: TRBD1; size: -; J: TRBJ1-1; CDR3: CASSVRGQTEAFF; DNA: TGTGCCAGCAGTGTCAGGGGGCAGACTGAAGCTTTCTTT
V: TRBV5-1; D: -; size: few; J: TRBJ2-1; CDR3: CASTISGPSYNEQFF; DNA: TGCGCCAGCACCATTAGCGGCCCCTCCTACAATGAGCAGTTCTTC
V: TRBV23-1; D: -; size: -; J: TRBJ2-7; CDR3: CASSLMGQKQYF; DNA: TGCGCCAGCAGTCTCATGGGTCAGAAGCAGTACTTC
V: TRBV10-3; D: -; size: many; J: TRBJ1-1; CDR3: CAIKAQMNTEAFF; DNA: TGTGCCATCAAGGCACAAATGAACACTGAAGCTTTCTTT
V: TRBV5-1; D: TRBD2; size: few; J: TRBJ2-1; CDR3: CASSLFPAGDYNEQFF; DNA: TGCGCCAGCAGCTTGTTCCCAGCGGGGGATTACAATGAGCAGTTCTTC
V: TRBV20-1; D: TRBD2; size: -; J: TRBJ2-2; CDR3: CSARKSSGAGELFF; DNA: TGCAGTGCTAGAAAGTCTAGCGGGGCCGGGGAGCTGTTTTTT
V: TRBV5-1; D: -; size: many; J: TRBJ2-5; CDR3: CASRAWGGQYQETQYF; DNA: TGCGCCAGCAGGGCGTGGGGGGGGCAGTACCAAGAGACCCAGTACTTC
V: TRBV7-8; D: TRBD2; size: few; J: TRBJ2-1; CDR3: CASSLAGTSGGPYNEQFF; DNA: TGTGCCAGCAGCTTGGCCGGGACTAGCGGGGGGCCCTACAATGAGCAGTTCTTC
V: TRBV6-5; D: -; size: few; J: TRBJ2-5; CDR3: CASSYYSDSKYQETQYF; DNA: TGTGCCAGCAGTTACTACTCGGACAGCAAGTACCAAGAGACCCAGTACTTC
V: TRBV5-1; D: TRBD1; size: -; J: TRBJ2-5; CDR3: CASSVTGFRDQETQYF; DNA: TGCGCCAGCAGCGTGACAGGGTTTCGGGACCAAGAGACCCAGTACTTC
V: TRBV5-6; D: TRBD1; size: many; J: TRBJ1-3; CDR3: CASSWTGAGNTIYF; DNA: TGTGCCAGCAGCTGGACAGGGGCTGGAAACACCATATATTTT
V: TRBV23-1; D: -; size: few; J: TRBJ2-1; CDR3: CASSQWRLFSHNEQFF; DNA: TGCGCCAGCAGTCAATGGCGGTTGTTTTCCCACAATGAGCAGTTCTTC
V: TRBV4-2; D: -; size: many; J: TRBJ2-5; CDR3: CASSQVGGSETQYF; DNA: TGTGCCAGCAGCCAAGTTGGGGGGTCGGAGACCCAGTACTTC
V: TRBV7-9; D: -; size: few; J: TRBJ2-1; CDR3: CASRPSSNEQFF; DNA: TGTGCCAGCAGGCCCTCTTCCAATGAGCAGTTCTTC
V: TRBV5-1; D: -; size: few; J: TRBJ2-7; CDR3: CASSLVGGRGEQYF; DNA: TGCGCCAGCAGCTTGGTGGGGGGTCGAGGCGAGCAGTACTTC
V: TRBV12-3/TRBV12-4; D: -; size: few; J: TRBJ2-3; CDR3: CASFGIKQGGGRDTQYF; DNA: TGTGCCAGCTTCGGGATTAAACAGGGAGGTGGGCGGGATACGCAGTATTTT
V: TRBV7-2; D: TRBD2; size: many; J: TRBJ2-5; CDR3: CASSLTGPSGGAPQETQYF; DNA: TGTGCCAGCAGCTTAACAGGGCCTAGCGGGGGGGCCCCCCAAGAGACCCAGTACTTC
V: TRBV12-3/TRBV12-4; D: -; size: many; J: TRBJ1-1; CDR3: CASRRQIGEAFF; DNA: TGTGCCAGCCGCCGACAGATCGGGGAAGCTTTCTTT